The next 30 T cell receptor beta chains were all read from a single sample in a study of vaccination and CD4 T cells after COVID-19 (dated by TCRdb to between 2021 and 2024). The library was built by means of PCR. Sequencing was performed on an Illumina iSeq 100. DNA from cultured CD4+ T cells was subjected to TCR sequencing with the Oncomine TCR Beta short-read assay at the Johns Hopkins FTIC core. TCRdb reanalyzed the raw reads on its own, using fastp at Q25 for trimming and MiXCR for clone calling, and kept in-frame beta chains. A single entry per CDR3 protein holds the most common genes and DNA from its merged rows. This sample gives roughly 6,600 distinct CDR3 sequences in total; 22% of them show up just once. Together, the top ten hold roughly 27% of the sample. The sample's treatment or condition, from its label and the paper: approximately 10-day PBMC culture with coronavirus spike peptide pools or control peptides (ViraFEST assay).

These receptors are not linked to any known antigen. The source material was CD4+ T cells from blood, cultured in vitro, sampled after SARS-CoV-2 vaccination. Receptors originate from a human donor who had recovered from COVID-19.

Details on this clonotype: A single base separates this from a much larger clone, so it may be a read error. The V and J genes are TRBV20-1 and TRBJ2-3; D is ambiguous. The germline CDR1 and CDR2 sequences are DFQATT and SNEGSKA (reference sequence). The length of the CDR3 is 13 residues. V was trimmed by 0 bases and J by 0 bases, leaving 4 bases between them. The CDR3 region has the DNA TGCAGTGCTAGAGAAGAGAGCACAGATACGCAGTATTTT. Its translation is CSAREESTDTQYF.

The chain combines TRBV12-3 or TRBV12-4 with TRBJ2-7, with TRBD1 as a possible D gene (6 bases). The CDR3 totals 12 residues. The ends were cut back, 6 bases at V and 2 bases at J, with 8 bases in the middle. In nucleotides, the CDR3 is TGTGCCAGCAGACAGGGACCCTACGAGCAGTACTTC. It specifies CASRQGPYEQYF.

By its share, this clonotype is large. This chain connects TRBV28 to TRBJ2-3; 7 nucleotides line up with TRBD1. V dropped 8 bases and J dropped 6; count of bases not matched to a gene: 11. Germline CDR1 and CDR2: MDHEN and SYDVKM. The CDR3 totals 14 residues. The CDR3: CASDRAGGMDTQYF. The DNA of the CDR3 is TGTGCCAGCGACAGGGCAGGGGGTATGGATACGCAGTATTTT. Full variable domain (missing parts from reference TRBV28 and TRBJ2-3): DVKVTQSSRYLVKRTGEKVFLECVQDMDHENMFWYRQDPGLGLRLIYFSYDVKMKEKGDIPEGYSVSREKKERFSLILESASTNQTSMYLCASDRAGGMDTQYFGPGTRLTVL.

The chain combines TRBV5-6 with TRBJ2-7; D gene unclear. The CDR3 is 11 residues long. Looked up from germline, CDR1 is SGHDT and CDR2 is YYEEEE. V gave up 3 bases and J gave up 0 bases, with 1 base separating them. The CDR3 DNA reads as TGTGCCAGCAGCTACTCCTACGAGCAGTACTTC. Its translation is CASSYSYEQYF.

This clonotype is medium-sized in the sample. The chain recombines TRBV6-1 with TRBJ2-7, with D possibly matching TRBD1 (5 bases). Per germline, CDR1 MNHNS and CDR2 SASEGT. There are 15 residues in the CDR3. The V end lost 6 bases, the J end lost 2 bases, and 17 bases lay between the germline ends. The CDR3 DNA reads as TGTGCCAGCAGGTCCTGGGGCAGCGAAGCCTACGAGCAGTACTTC. As protein: CASRSWGSEAYEQYF.

By sample fraction, this clonotype is medium-sized (0.01 to 0.1%). The CDR3 region is CASSPGTSTQETQYF. DNA of the CDR3: TGTGCCAGCAGCCCCGGGACTAGTACCCAAGAGACCCAGTACTTC. The chain links TRBV7-2 to TRBJ2-5, with TRBD2 identical over 8 bases. The CDR3 extends over 15 amino acids. V lost 5 bases, J lost 1 base, and 6 bases stayed unmatched. Germline V gene data show CDR1 as SGHTA and CDR2 as FQGNSA.

By sample share, this clonotype is medium-sized. The chain recombines TRBV15 with TRBJ2-3; the D gene could be TRBD1 or TRBD2 (5 bases each). Germline V lookup: CDR1 LNHNV, CDR2 YYDKDF (reference sequence). V was trimmed by 0 bases and J by 7 bases, leaving 8 bases between them. This CDR3 has 13 residues. In nucleotides, the CDR3 is TGTGCCACCAGCAGAGACGGGGCCCATACGCAGTATTTT. Protein sequence: CATSRDGAHTQYF.

This clonotype was seen a few times. The rearrangement uses TRBV24-1 and TRBJ2-1; 12 bases align to TRBD1. CDR1 and CDR2 from the germline V gene are KGHDR and SFDVKD. The CDR3 consists of 16 residues. Losses at the gene ends were 4 bases for V and 6 bases for J; bases not matched to a gene: 6. CDR3 residues: CATSESGTGGRNEQFF. The DNA for the CDR3 is TGTGCCACCAGTGAATCCGGGACAGGGGGCCGCAATGAGCAGTTCTTC.

V gene TRBV5-4 combines with J gene TRBJ1-2; D unclear. The CDR3 spans 16 residues. The germline V and J ends were trimmed by 0 bases and 8 bases, with 20 bases remaining between them. Germline V CDR1 and CDR2: SGHNT, YYREEE (reference sequence). The CDR3 nucleotides are TGTGCCAGCAGCTTGGATCCAGGAGCTCTAAGTGGCGGCTACACCTTC. Amino acid sequence: CASSLDPGALSGGYTF.

The rearrangement uses TRBV27 and TRBJ1-2; 7 bases match TRBD1. This CDR3 has 13 amino acids. Germline V lookup: CDR1 MNHEY, CDR2 SMNVEV (reference sequence). The trim removed 6 bases at V and 6 bases at J, leaving 7 bases unmatched. The chain's CDR3 is CASRRQGLDGYTF. As DNA, the CDR3 is TGTGCCAGCAGAAGACAGGGCTTGGATGGCTACACCTTC.

The rearrangement joins TRBV20-1 to TRBJ2-7, with TRBD1 matching 9 bases. This CDR3 has 15 amino acids. Germline V lookup: CDR1 DFQATT, CDR2 SNEGSKA (reference sequence). V shed 0 bases, J shed 4 bases, and the junction held 7 bases outside the gene matches. The CDR3 nucleotides read TGCAGTGCTAGAGAGACAGGGGGTGCGGGGTACGAGCAGTACTTC. It codes for CSARETGGAGYEQYF.

This clonotype has just a few counts. The rearrangement joins TRBV23-1 to TRBJ2-5; no clear D gene. TRBV23-1 is marked as an open reading frame, function uncertain. This CDR3 is 15 amino acids long. V lost 0 bases and J lost 2, with 10 bases in between. CDR3 sequence (DNA): TGCGCCAGCAGTCAATCGGCAGACGCTCAAGAGACCCAGTACTTC. Amino acid sequence: CASSQSADAQETQYF.

This clonotype is termed medium-sized. The rearrangement uses TRBV20-1 and TRBJ1-2, with D unresolved. This CDR3 contains 14 residues. The germline V gene encodes CDR1 DFQATT and CDR2 SNEGSKA (reference sequence). Trimming took 6 bases from V and 2 from J, leaving 16 bases between them. The CDR3 is CSARMTDVNYGYTF. For the CDR3, the DNA is TGCAGTGCGCGGATGACCGACGTAAACTATGGCTACACCTTC.

A few counts support this clonotype. The chain couples TRBV6-1 to TRBJ2-7; D remains unclear. Germline V CDR1 and CDR2: MNHNS, SASEGT. V was clipped by 6 bases and J by 7 bases, with 10 bases between them. This CDR3 has 11 residues. Written as DNA, the CDR3 is TGTGCCAGCAGCACGTATCAAGAGCAGTACTTC. Amino acid sequence: CASSTYQEQYF.

This clonotype is labeled as medium-sized. The chain employs TRBV20-1 and TRBJ2-3; 11 nucleotides line up with TRBD2. The CDR3 extends over 13 amino acids. The trim removed 6 bases at V and 4 bases at J, leaving 3 bases unmatched. The germline gives CDR1 DFQATT, CDR2 SNEGSKA (reference sequence). CDR3 loop: CSAGTSGADTQYF. CDR3 coding DNA: TGCAGTGCGGGGACTAGCGGCGCAGATACGCAGTATTTT.

The gene calls are TRBV5-1 and TRBJ1-2, with D perhaps TRBD1 (5 bases). CDR1 is SGHRS and CDR2 is YFSETQ in the germline V gene. This CDR3 is 13 amino acids long. Trimming took off 2 bases at V and 4 bases at J, with 9 bases between the two ends. This chain's CDR3 is CASSLGVAYGYTF. The CDR3 coding sequence is TGCGCCAGCAGCTTAGGGGTTGCCTATGGCTACACCTTC.

The genes are TRBV19 and TRBJ1-2; no clear D gene. V was shortened by 7 bases and J by 2 bases, with 17 bases between the two germline ends. There are 15 residues in the CDR3. Germline assignment: CDR1 LNHDA and CDR2 SQIVND (reference sequence). The CDR3 reads CASNSNGVKNYGYTF. CDR3 coding DNA: TGTGCCAGTAATAGCAACGGGGTGAAGAACTATGGCTACACCTTC.

The V gene is TRBV9, the J gene TRBJ2-6; 8 bases are a match to TRBD1. This CDR3 contains 16 residues. From germline, CDR1 is SGDLS and CDR2 YYNGEE. With V trimmed by 1 base and J by 4 bases, 4 bases remained unmatched. CDR3 loop: CASSVQGAYGANVLTF. The CDR3 bases are TGTGCCAGCAGCGTACAGGGGGCGTACGGGGCCAACGTCCTGACTTTC. Full variable domain (outside the CDR3, taken from reference TRBV9 and TRBJ2-6): DSGVTQTPKHLITATGQRVTLRCSPRSGDLSVYWYQQSLDQGLQFLIQYYNGEERAKGNILERFSAQQFPDLHSELNLSSLELGDSALYFCASSVQGAYGANVLTFGAGSRLTVL.

V usage is TRBV6-5 and J usage is TRBJ1-6; 10 nucleotides agree with TRBD1. The CDR3 is 17 residues long. Germline V gives CDR1 MNHEY, CDR2 SVGAGI. Losses at the gene ends were 0 bases for V and 8 bases for J; bases not matched to a gene: 7. CDR3 in DNA: TGTGCCAGCAGTTACTCTTATTCCGGGACAGGGGATTCACCCCTCCACTTT. Translating it yields CASSYSYSGTGDSPLHF.

The chain links TRBV24-1 to TRBJ2-1; perhaps TRBD2 as D (6 bases). Per germline, CDR1 KGHDR and CDR2 SFDVKD. This CDR3 is built from 13 residues. The V end lost 3 bases, the J end lost 9 bases, and 11 bases lay between the germline ends. CDR3 loop: CATSDETRSEQFF. The CDR3 DNA reads as TGTGCCACCAGTGATGAGACTAGGTCTGAGCAGTTCTTC.

The chain is built from TRBV18 and TRBJ2-5; 7 bases match TRBD1. CDR3 size: 16 residues. V dropped 2 bases and J dropped 2; count of bases not matched to a gene: 8. Germline V lookup: CDR1 KGHSH, CDR2 LQKENI. CDR3 region: CASSPMGQITQETQYF. The CDR3 DNA follows: TGTGCCAGCTCACCAATGGGACAGATAACTCAAGAGACCCAGTACTTC.

The V gene is TRBV20-1, the J gene TRBJ2-7; D may be TRBD2 (5 bases). CDR1 DFQATT and CDR2 SNEGSKA come from the germline V gene (reference sequence). The CDR3 sequence is 15 residues long. V lost 3 bases and J lost 2, with 17 bases in between. The CDR3 region is CSASQPSGDTYEQYF. DNA of the CDR3: TGCAGTGCTAGTCAGCCAAGCGGCGACACCTACGAGCAGTACTTC.

CDR3 in DNA: TGTGCCATCAGTGAGTCGCGGACAGGGGGCTACGAGCAGTACTTC. Translating gives CAISESRTGGYEQYF. The rearrangement links TRBV10-3 to TRBJ2-7, with TRBD1 matching over 10 bases. Germline V gene data show CDR1 as ENHRY and CDR2 as SYGVKD. The CDR3 length is 15 residues. J was trimmed by 3 bases and V by 0 bases; bases with no gene match: 2.

The V and J genes are TRBV9 and TRBJ2-5, with TRBD2 matching 10 bases. The CDR3 covers 15 residues. Trimming took 0 bases from V and 5 from J; bases not matched to a gene: 4. Germline V gives CDR1 SGDLS, CDR2 YYNGEE. CDR3 DNA sequence: TGTGCCAGCAGCGTAGTAGCGGGGGGAAGTGAGACCCAGTACTTC. Translation gives CASSVVAGGSETQYF.

This clonotype was found a few times. The V and J genes are TRBV20-1 and TRBJ2-3, with 13 bases fitting TRBD2. The V and J ends lost 3 bases and 2 bases, in that order; junction bases with no gene match: 8. Per the germline V gene, CDR1 is DFQATT and CDR2 is SNEGSKA (reference sequence). The CDR3 extends over 17 amino acids. The CDR3 DNA follows: TGCAGTGCTAGGGGGGAGGGACTAGCGGGACACACAGATACGCAGTATTTT. Amino acids: CSARGEGLAGHTDTQYF.

This clonotype is medium-sized in the sample. The chain employs TRBV28 and TRBJ1-6; the match to TRBD1 covers 8 bases. V trimming: 4 bases; J trimming: 7 bases; junction bases outside the gene matches: 3. The germline gives CDR1 MDHEN, CDR2 SYDVKM. The CDR3 totals 14 residues. The CDR3 region is CASSSRTGNSPLHF. The CDR3 DNA sequence: TGTGCCAGCAGTTCCCGGACAGGGAATTCACCCCTCCACTTT.

V usage is TRBV19 and J usage is TRBJ2-1; 15 bases line up with TRBD2. The V segment lost 5 bases and the J segment 7 bases; nucleotides outside the gene matches: 12. CDR1 LNHDA and CDR2 SQIVND come from the germline V gene (reference sequence). The CDR3 totals 18 residues. This CDR3 is CASSLPGLAGGAPNEQFF. DNA of the CDR3: TGTGCCAGTAGTTTGCCGGGACTAGCGGGAGGAGCTCCAAATGAGCAGTTCTTC. Complete variable domain (other parts from reference TRBV19 and TRBJ2-1): DGGITQSPKYLFRKEGQNVTLSCEQNLNHDAMYWYRQDPGQGLRLIYYSQIVNDFQKGDIAEGYSVSREKKESFPLTVTSAQKNPTAFYLCASSLPGLAGGAPNEQFFGPGTRLTVL.

This chain uses TRBV5-4 with TRBJ2-3; 13 nucleotides align to TRBD2. Trimming removed 3 bases from V and 0 bases from J; junction bases left unmatched: 1. In germline, CDR1 is SGHNT, CDR2 YYREEE (reference sequence). The CDR3 covers 16 residues. The CDR3, as DNA: TGTGCCAGCAGCTCGGGACTAGCGGGGAGCACAGATACGCAGTATTTT. Its protein is CASSSGLAGSTDTQYF.

Concerning this clonotype itself: One junction end disagrees with the germline gene, perhaps due to a read error. The V gene is TRBV27, the J gene TRBJ1-6; no clear D gene. The germline V gene has CDR1 MNHEY and CDR2 SMNVEV (reference sequence). The CDR3 consists of 16 residues. CDR3 in DNA: TGTGCCAACAGTTTATGGTCGACCAACTATAATTCACCCCTCCACTTT. It yields the protein CANSLWSTNYNSPLHF.

This clonotype is medium-sized by share. The chain is built from TRBV20-1 and TRBJ2-7; perhaps TRBD2 as D (6 bases). Trimming removed 0 bases at V and 0 bases at J, with 18 bases between. The CDR3 loop spans 17 amino acids. Per germline, CDR1 DFQATT and CDR2 SNEGSKA (reference sequence). The CDR3 protein is CSARDSGSGRSSYEQYF. The CDR3 DNA follows: TGCAGTGCTAGAGATTCAGGGTCCGGGAGAAGCTCCTACGAGCAGTACTTC.